Below, 13 T cell receptor beta chains from the same sample are listed, as sequenced in a study of CD8 T cells in Susac syndrome. Reverse transcription used about 0.45 to 1 ug RNA and random hexamers. TCRdb passed the immunoSEQ multiplex PCR reads through MiXCR, listing each CDR3 protein once. This table has fewer than 140,000 distinct CDR3 sequences, approximately 94% appearing once. Sequences were obtained from CD8+ T cells from PBMCs. The receptors come from a human donor with Susac syndrome.

V usage is TRBV12-3 or TRBV12-4 and J usage is TRBJ2-1; 7 bases line up with TRBD2. Trimming cost V 5 bases and J 0 bases; bases outside gene matches: 4. CDR3 size: 15 residues. DNA of the CDR3: TGTGCCAGCAGTCACACTAGCGACTCCTACAATGAGCAGTTCTTC. Translation: CASSHTSDSYNEQFF.

The V gene is TRBV27, the J gene TRBJ1-1; D may be TRBD1 (5 bases). The CDR3 length is 16 residues. Germline-derived CDR1 and CDR2 are MNHEY and SMNVEV (reference sequence). Trimming left V 5 bases short and J 1 base short, with 17 bases between. This CDR3 is CASSPGGDLGNTEAFF. For the CDR3, the DNA is TGTGCCAGCAGTCCCGGGGGGGACCTTGGGAACACTGAAGCTTTCTTT.

V and J are TRBV12-3 or TRBV12-4 and TRBJ2-6; D is possibly TRBD2 (6 bases). The CDR3 totals 15 residues. V lost 3 bases to trimming and J lost 3 bases, with 9 bases between them. The CDR3, as DNA: TGTGCCAGCAGTTTGGGAGGCCTTGGGGCCAACGTCCTGACTTTC. Amino acids: CASSLGGLGANVLTF.

This chain uses TRBV12-3 or TRBV12-4 with TRBJ2-7; D is perhaps TRBD1 (6 bases). The CDR3 runs 16 residues. Between the trimmed V and J ends, which lost 6 bases and 4 bases, there was a span of 22 bases. The CDR3 DNA sequence: TGTGCCAGCAGCGGTGGACCTCACTTAGGGGGTTACGAGCAGTACTTC. It translates to CASSGGPHLGGYEQYF.

The chain joins TRBV20-1 to TRBJ2-1; 9 bases are shared with TRBD1. The CDR3 consists of 16 residues. CDR1 and CDR2 (germline): DFQATT, SNEGSKA (reference sequence). V lost 0 bases, J lost 5 bases, and 8 bases stayed unmatched. In DNA form, the CDR3 reads TGCAGTGCTAGAGATGGGGGACAGGGTAGCCACAATGAGCAGTTCTTC. Translating it yields CSARDGGQGSHNEQFF.

In its sample, this clonotype was seen once. This chain links TRBV4-2 with TRBJ1-2; D is ambiguous. The CDR3 contains 12 residues. V gave up 0 bases and J gave up 8 bases, with 7 bases separating them. CDR1 is LGHNA and CDR2 is YNFKEQ in the germline V gene. The CDR3, as DNA: TGTGCCAGCAGCCAAGATGCCCAGGGCTACACCTTC. Amino acid sequence: CASSQDAQGYTF.

V gene TRBV11-2 combines with J gene TRBJ2-7; unclear D gene. Looked up from germline, CDR1 is SGHAT and CDR2 is FQNNGV. The ends were cut back, 4 bases at V and 7 bases at J, with 17 bases in the middle. The CDR3 spans 14 residues. The CDR3 loop reads CASSSSGSRLEQYF. The CDR3 bases are TGTGCCAGCAGCTCCTCCGGAAGCCGGCTGGAGCAGTACTTC.

This chain uses TRBV12-5 with TRBJ2-7; D ambiguous. Germline V CDR1 and CDR2: LGHNT, FRNRAP. The CDR3 is made up of 12 amino acids. Trimming left V 5 bases short and J 4 bases short, with 9 bases between. Here the CDR3 reads CASGIDGYEQYF. CDR3 nucleotide sequence: TGTGCTAGTGGTATTGACGGTTACGAGCAGTACTTC.

The chain employs TRBV7-9 and TRBJ2-7; D is perhaps TRBD1 (6 bases). Germline-derived CDR1 and CDR2 are SEHNR and FQNEAQ (reference sequence). The length of the CDR3 is 14 residues. Between the trimmed V and J ends, which lost 5 bases and 0 bases, there was a span of 11 bases. The CDR3 coding sequence is TGTGCCAGCAGCCGGACAGAATTCTCCTACGAGCAGTACTTC. As protein: CASSRTEFSYEQYF.

This chain uses TRBV20-1 with TRBJ2-1, with 10 nucleotides matching TRBD2. The CDR3 totals 14 residues. V dropped 7 bases and J dropped 6; count of bases not matched to a gene: 9. Looked up from germline, CDR1 is DFQATT and CDR2 is SNEGSKA (reference sequence). CDR3 protein: CSVSAGGPGNEQFF. CDR3 bases: TGCAGTGTTTCAGCGGGGGGGCCTGGCAATGAGCAGTTCTTC.

The chain combines TRBV20-1 with TRBJ2-5; TRBD2 might be the D (5 bases). Germline CDR1 and CDR2: DFQATT and SNEGSKA (reference sequence). The CDR3 spans 13 residues. V dropped 3 bases and J dropped 0 bases, with 8 bases sitting between them. The CDR3 DNA reads TGCAGTGCTAGGGACTTTTACCAAGAGACCCAGTACTTC. Amino acid sequence: CSARDFYQETQYF.

The rearrangement uses TRBV5-6 and TRBJ1-6, with unresolved D. V was shortened by 4 bases and J by 5 bases, with 7 bases between the two germline ends. The CDR3 spans 13 residues. The germline V gene encodes CDR1 SGHDT and CDR2 YYEEEE. The chain's CDR3 is CASSLGDNSPLHF. DNA for the CDR3: TGTGCCAGCAGCCTCGGGGATAATTCACCCCTCCACTTT. Variable domain in full (rest from reference TRBV5-6 and TRBJ1-6): DAGVTQSPTHLIKTRGQQVTLRCSPKSGHDTVSWYQQALGQGPQFIFQYYEEEERQRGNFPDRFSGHQFPNYSSELNVNALLLGDSALYLCASSLGDNSPLHFGNGTRLTVT.

The gene calls are TRBV13 and TRBJ2-7; D gene ambiguous. Germline CDR1 is PRHDT and CDR2 is FYEKMQ (reference sequence). V was cut by 1 base and J by 5 bases, with 6 bases left in between. The CDR3 spans 12 residues. CDR3 in DNA: TGTGCCAGCAGCTTAGCGAGCAACGAGCAGTACTTC. This gives the protein CASSLASNEQYF.